This TCR beta chain was observed in a study of cytotoxic CD8 clonotypes in ibrutinib-treated CLL. As for the study in general: Response samples were drawn at a median of around 11 months of treatment, range 6 to 36.

Generated by immunoSEQ multiplex PCR, the TCRdb table keeps only in-frame clones and is missing some. This sample has 250,000 to 350,000 clones; around 76% occur once, and the top ten carry 5.6%. This clone was seen a few times. Its antigen is as yet unknown. This CDR3 spans 16 amino acids. V lost 2 bases and J lost 6; bases outside the gene matches: 5. CDR1 MDHEN and CDR2 SYDVKM come from the germline V gene. Study-wide findings and caveats: Clonality at baseline surpassed age-matched healthy donors and tracked circulating CD8+ T-cell counts.

This specimen was PBMCs, taken at disease progression, from a patient treated with ibrutinib. This clonotype was sampled from a human donor with chronic lymphocytic leukemia. The gene calls are TRBV28 and TRBJ2-1; 12 bases match TRBD2. CDR3 protein: CASSLMTSGSANEQFF. Here the CDR3 DNA reads TGTGCCAGCAGTTTAATGACTAGCGGGAGCGCCAATGAGCAGTTCTTC. The full variable domain, in which reference TRBV28 and TRBJ2-1 provide the parts outside the CDR3, is DVKVTQSSRYLVKRTGEKVFLECVQDMDHENMFWYRQDPGLGLRLIYFSYDVKMKEKGDIPEGYSVSREKKERFSLILESASTNQTSMYLCASSLMTSGSANEQFFGPGTRLTVL.